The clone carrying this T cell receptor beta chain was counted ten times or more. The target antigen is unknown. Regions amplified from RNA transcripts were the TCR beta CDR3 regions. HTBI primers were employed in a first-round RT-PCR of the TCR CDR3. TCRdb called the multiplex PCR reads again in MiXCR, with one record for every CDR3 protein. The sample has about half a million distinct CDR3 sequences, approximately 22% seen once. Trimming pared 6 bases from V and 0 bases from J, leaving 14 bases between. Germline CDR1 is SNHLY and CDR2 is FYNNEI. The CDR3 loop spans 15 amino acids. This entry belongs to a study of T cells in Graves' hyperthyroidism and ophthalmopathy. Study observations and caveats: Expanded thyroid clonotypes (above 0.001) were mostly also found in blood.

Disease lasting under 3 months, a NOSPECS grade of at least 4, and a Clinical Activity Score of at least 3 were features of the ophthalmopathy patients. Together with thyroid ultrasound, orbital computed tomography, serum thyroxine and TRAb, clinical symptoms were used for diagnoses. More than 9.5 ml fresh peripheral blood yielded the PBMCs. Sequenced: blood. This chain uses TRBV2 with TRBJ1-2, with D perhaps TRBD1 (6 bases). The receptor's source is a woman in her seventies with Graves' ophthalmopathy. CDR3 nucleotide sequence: TGTGCCAGCAGACGCGAACAGGGAACTAACTATGGCTACACCTTC. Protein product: CASRREQGTNYGYTF.